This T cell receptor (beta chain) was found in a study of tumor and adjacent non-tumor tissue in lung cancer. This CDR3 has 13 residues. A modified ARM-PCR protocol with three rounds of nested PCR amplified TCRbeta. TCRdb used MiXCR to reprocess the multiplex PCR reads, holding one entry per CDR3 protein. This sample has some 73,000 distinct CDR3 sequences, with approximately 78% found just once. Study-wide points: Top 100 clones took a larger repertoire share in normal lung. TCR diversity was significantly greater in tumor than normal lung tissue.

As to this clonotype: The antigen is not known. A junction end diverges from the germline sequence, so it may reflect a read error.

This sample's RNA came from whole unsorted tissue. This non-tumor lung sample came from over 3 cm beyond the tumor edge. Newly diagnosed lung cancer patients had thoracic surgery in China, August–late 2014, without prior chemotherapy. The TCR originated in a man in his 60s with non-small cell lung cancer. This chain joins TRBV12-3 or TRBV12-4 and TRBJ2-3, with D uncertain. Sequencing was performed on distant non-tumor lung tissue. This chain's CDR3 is CASTPVSIDTQYF. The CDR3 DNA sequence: TGTGCCAGTACCCCAGTTAGCATAGATACGCAGTATTTT.